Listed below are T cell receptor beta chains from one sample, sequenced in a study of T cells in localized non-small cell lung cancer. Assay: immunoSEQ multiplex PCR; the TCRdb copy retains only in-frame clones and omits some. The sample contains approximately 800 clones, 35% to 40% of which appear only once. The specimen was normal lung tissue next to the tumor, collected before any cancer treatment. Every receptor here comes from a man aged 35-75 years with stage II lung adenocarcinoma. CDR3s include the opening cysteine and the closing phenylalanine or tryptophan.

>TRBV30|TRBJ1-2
CACQTGQGAKGYTF
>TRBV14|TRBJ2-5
CASSLLGTSGGKTQYF
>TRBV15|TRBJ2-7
CATSRDIEVTYEQYF
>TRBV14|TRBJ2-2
CASSRRTANTGELFF
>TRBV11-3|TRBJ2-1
CASSLLLAGVRNEQFF
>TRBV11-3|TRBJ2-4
CASSARTGTLAKNIQYF
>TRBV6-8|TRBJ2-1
CASSYRGAVSEQFF
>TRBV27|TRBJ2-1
CASSLKVIGNEQFF
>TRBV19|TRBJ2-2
CASKSGGGGTGELFF
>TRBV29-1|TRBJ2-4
CSVEELSGTVTGPKNIQYF
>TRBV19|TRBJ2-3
CASRLAGGRDTQYF
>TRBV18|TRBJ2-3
CASSPDRDSTQYF
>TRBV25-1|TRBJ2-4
CASSATSGTRQSKNIQYF
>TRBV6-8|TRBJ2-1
CAISGLSDRPTYNEQFF
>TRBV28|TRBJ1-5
CASSSLQGAVDQPQHF
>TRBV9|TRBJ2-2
CASSVAGLAGTGELFF
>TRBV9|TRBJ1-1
CASSAGQGDTEAFF
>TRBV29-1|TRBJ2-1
CSVEVTGAVKQFF
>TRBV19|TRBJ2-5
CASRGSGRVETQYF
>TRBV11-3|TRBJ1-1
CASSLGQIMNTEAFF
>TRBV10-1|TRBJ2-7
CASSGGQGGTYEQYF
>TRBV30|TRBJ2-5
CAWNLRGGKETQYF
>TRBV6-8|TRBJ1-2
CASGLEGYGYTF
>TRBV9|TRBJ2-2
CASSGDFSRTELFF
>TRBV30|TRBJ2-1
CAWNPGHNEQFF
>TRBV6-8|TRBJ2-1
CASSARTSGLYYNEQFF
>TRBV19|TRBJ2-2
CASSTQGTGELFF
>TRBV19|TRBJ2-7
CASSITTLYEQYF
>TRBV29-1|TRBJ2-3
CSVLDGTDTQYF
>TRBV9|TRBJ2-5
CASKGYLETQYF
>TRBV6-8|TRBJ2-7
CASSRTGVGNSYEQYF
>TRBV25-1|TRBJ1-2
CASSDSLGHNYGYTF
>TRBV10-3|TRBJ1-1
CAISEFNTEAFF
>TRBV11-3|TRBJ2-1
CASSLGGVPYNEQFF
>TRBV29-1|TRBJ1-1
CSVQGRGTTEAFF